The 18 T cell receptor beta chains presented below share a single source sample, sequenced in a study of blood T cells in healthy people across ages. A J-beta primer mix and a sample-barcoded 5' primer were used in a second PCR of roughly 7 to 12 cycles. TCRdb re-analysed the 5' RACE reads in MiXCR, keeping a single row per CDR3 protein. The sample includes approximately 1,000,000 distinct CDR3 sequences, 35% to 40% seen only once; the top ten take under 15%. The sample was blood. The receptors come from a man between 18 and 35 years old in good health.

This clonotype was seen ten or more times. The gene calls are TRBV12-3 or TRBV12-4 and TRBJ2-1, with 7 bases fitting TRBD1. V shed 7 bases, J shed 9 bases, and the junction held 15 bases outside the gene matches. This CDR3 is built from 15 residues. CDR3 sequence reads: CASKATGDPGGEQFF. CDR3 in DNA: TGTGCCAGCAAAGCTACAGGGGACCCCGGTGGTGAGCAGTTCTTC.

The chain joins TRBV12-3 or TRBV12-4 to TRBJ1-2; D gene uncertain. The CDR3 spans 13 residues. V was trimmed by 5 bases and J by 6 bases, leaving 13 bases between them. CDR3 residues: CASSGFLGDGYTF. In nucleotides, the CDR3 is TGTGCCAGCAGTGGGTTTTTAGGAGATGGCTACACCTTC.

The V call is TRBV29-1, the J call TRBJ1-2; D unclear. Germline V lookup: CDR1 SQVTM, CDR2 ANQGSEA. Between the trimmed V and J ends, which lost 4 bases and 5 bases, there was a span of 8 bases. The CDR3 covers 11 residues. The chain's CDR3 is CSVVGAYGYTF. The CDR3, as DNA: TGCAGCGTTGTAGGCGCGTATGGCTACACCTTC.

The CDR3 DNA is TGCAGTGCCTACATTGGCTCTGGAAACACCATATATTTT. Translated: CSAYIGSGNTIYF. The gene calls are TRBV20-1 and TRBJ1-3; D gene uncertain. From germline, CDR1 is DFQATT and CDR2 SNEGSKA (reference sequence). This CDR3 comprises 13 residues. Trimming stripped 6 bases from V and 0 bases from J, with 9 bases between.

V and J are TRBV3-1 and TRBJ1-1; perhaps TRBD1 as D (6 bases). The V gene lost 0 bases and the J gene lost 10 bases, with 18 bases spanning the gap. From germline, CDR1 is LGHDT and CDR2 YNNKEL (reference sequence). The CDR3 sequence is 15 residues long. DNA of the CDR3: TGTGCCAGCAGCCAAGAAGGGGGAGGGGAAGGTCCAGCTTTCTTT. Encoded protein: CASSQEGGGEGPAFF.

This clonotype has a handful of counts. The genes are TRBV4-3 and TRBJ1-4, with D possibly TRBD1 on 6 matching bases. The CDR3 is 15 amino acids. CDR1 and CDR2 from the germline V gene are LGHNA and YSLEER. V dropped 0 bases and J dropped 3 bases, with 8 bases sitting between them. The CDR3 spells CASSQDGGPNEKLFF. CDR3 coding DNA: TGCGCCAGCAGCCAAGACGGGGGCCCTAATGAAAAACTGTTTTTT.

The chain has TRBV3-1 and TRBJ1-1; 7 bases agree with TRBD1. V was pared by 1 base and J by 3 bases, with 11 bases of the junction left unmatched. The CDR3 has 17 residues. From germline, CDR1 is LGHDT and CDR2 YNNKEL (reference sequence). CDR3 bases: TGTGCCAGCAGCCAAGGGGCAGGGGGACATACTGACACTGAAGCTTTCTTT. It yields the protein CASSQGAGGHTDTEAFF.

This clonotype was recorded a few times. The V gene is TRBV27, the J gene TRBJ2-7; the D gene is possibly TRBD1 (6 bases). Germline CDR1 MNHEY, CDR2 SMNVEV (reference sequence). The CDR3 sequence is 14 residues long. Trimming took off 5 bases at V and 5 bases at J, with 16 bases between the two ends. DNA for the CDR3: TGTGCCAGCAGTCCGCTGTACAGGGTCCACGAGCAGTACTTC. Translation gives CASSPLYRVHEQYF.

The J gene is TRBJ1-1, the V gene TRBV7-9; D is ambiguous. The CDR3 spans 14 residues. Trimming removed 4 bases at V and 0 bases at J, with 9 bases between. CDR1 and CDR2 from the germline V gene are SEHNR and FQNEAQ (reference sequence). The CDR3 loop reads CASSSDGVNTEAFF. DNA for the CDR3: TGTGCCAGCAGCTCCGACGGCGTGAACACTGAAGCTTTCTTT.

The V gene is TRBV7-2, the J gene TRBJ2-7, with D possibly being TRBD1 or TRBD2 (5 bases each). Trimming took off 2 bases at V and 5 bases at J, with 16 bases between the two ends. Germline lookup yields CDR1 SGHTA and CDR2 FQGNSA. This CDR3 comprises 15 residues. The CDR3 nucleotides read TGTGCCAGCAGCTTATCGGGGCGCAGGACGGACGAGCAGTACTTC. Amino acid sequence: CASSLSGRRTDEQYF.

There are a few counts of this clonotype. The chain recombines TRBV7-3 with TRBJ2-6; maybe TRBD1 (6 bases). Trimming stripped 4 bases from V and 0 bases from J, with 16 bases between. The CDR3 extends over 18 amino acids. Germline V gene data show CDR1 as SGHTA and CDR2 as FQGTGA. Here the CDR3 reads CASSSIQGKSSGANVLTF. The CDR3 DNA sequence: TGTGCCAGCAGCTCTATACAGGGTAAATCCTCTGGGGCCAACGTCCTGACTTTC.

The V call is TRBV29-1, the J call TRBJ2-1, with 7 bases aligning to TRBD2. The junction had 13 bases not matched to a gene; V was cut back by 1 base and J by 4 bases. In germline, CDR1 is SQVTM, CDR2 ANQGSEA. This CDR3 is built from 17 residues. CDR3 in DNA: TGCAGCGTTGAAGTCATTTGGACTAGAAGAGGATACAATGAGCAGTTCTTC. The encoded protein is CSVEVIWTRRGYNEQFF.

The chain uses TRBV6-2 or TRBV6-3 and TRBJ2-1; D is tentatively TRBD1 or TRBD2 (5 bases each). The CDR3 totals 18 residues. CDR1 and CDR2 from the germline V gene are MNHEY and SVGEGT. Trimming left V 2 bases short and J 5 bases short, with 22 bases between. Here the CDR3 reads CASSYVVGTRASHNEQFF. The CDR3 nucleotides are TGTGCCAGCAGTTACGTCGTGGGGACCCGGGCCAGTCACAATGAGCAGTTCTTC.

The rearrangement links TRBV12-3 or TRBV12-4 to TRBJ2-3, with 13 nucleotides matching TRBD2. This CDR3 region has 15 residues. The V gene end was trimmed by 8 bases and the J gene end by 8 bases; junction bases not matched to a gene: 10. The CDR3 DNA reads TGTGCCAGCGGACAACTAGCGGGGGGGCGGGGTACGCAGTATTTT. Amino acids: CASGQLAGGRGTQYF.

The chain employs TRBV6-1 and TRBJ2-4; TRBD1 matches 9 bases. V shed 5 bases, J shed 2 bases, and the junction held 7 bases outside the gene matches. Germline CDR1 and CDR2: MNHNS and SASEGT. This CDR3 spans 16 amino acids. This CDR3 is CASSFTGGATKNIQYF. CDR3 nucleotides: TGTGCCAGCAGTTTTACAGGGGGCGCGACCAAAAACATTCAGTACTTC.

The CDR3, as DNA: TGCGCCAGCAGCTGGCGGACAGGGGACACCGGGGAGCTGTTTTTT. This codes for CASSWRTGDTGELFF. This sequence joins TRBV5-1 and TRBJ2-2; TRBD1 matches at 9 bases. This CDR3 region has 15 residues. Germline CDR1 reads SGHRS; CDR2 reads YFSETQ. V shed 3 bases and J 3 bases; nucleotides not matched to a gene: 3.

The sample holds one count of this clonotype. The CDR3 nucleotides are TGTGCCAGCAGCACCGGGGCAGTCGACTATGGCTACACCTTC. Amino acids: CASSTGAVDYGYTF. The rearrangement links TRBV21-1 to TRBJ1-2; the table's D call, TRBD1, was not checked against the DNA. TRBV21-1 is a documented pseudogene. CDR3 size: 14 residues.

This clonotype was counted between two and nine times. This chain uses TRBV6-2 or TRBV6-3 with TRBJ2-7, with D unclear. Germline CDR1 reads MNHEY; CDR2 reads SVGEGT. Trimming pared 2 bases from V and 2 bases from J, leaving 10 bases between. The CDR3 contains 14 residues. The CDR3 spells CASSYTVGPYEQYF. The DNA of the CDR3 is TGTGCCAGCAGTTACACCGTCGGCCCCTACGAGCAGTACTTC.